This TCR beta chain was recovered during a study of cytomegalovirus exposure and HLA in healthy donors. The study's findings and limits: The authors listed roughly 150 TCR beta chains as cytomegalovirus-associated.

Vbeta (60) and Jbeta (13) primers were used in the PCR. Assay: immunoSEQ multiplex PCR; the TCRdb copy retains only in-frame clones and omits some. The repertoire has around 90,000 clones, just over 75% of them found once; the top ten carry around 0.63%. Comment on this clone: Antigen specificity is unknown.

Sequences were obtained from PBMCs. This receptor was taken from a man aged 25-45 years in good health and CMV-seronegative.

The CDR3 here is CASDEASGNTIYF. The CDR3 nucleotides read TGTGCCAGCGACGAAGCGTCTGGAAACACCATATATTTT. The J gene is TRBJ1-3, the V gene TRBV7-9; unclear D gene. The V and J ends lost 8 bases and 1 base respectively, with 9 bases between them. The CDR3 is made up of 13 amino acids. CDR1 and CDR2 from the germline V gene are SEHNR and FQNEAQ (reference sequence). The variable domain in full, with the rest retrieved from reference TRBV7-9 and TRBJ1-3, is DTGVSQNPRHKITKRGQNVTFRCDPISEHNRLYWYRQTLGQGPEFLTYFQNEAQLEKSRLLSDRFSAERPKGSFSTLEIQRTEQGDSAMYLCASDEASGNTIYFGEGSWLTVV.